What follows is one T cell receptor (beta chain) and its context. Antigen specificity is unknown. The sample comes from a study of T cell responses to AZD1222 COVID-19 vaccine. Study findings and constraints: Among the donors, most were white British and more were female, and clonal diversity was possibly underestimated. The study identified only five to seven AZD1222 recipients as seropositive at baseline.

This CDR3 has 13 residues. Germline CDR1 SGHAT, CDR2 FQNNGV. The assay was immunoSEQ multiplex PCR, and TCRdb's table has in-frame clones only and misses some. The sample lists 77,000 or so clones, roughly 94% occurring once. The origin of this receptor is an adult in good health. The V gene is TRBV11-2, the J gene TRBJ2-7, with 10 positions matching TRBD2. The material sequenced was peripheral blood, taken on day 0 of MenACWY control vaccination. The CDR3 sequence: CASSLGPTSGVTV. CDR3 nucleotide sequence: TGTGCCAGCAGCTTAGGACCTACTAGCGGGGTAACTGTC.